Below, 20 T cell receptor beta chains from the same sample are listed, as sequenced in a study of graft-versus-host responses after intestinal transplantation. These receptors are not linked to any known antigen. TCRdb's copy holds only in-frame clones and misses some; the assay was immunoSEQ multiplex PCR. Of about 64,000 clones in the sample, roughly nine tenths were seen once. The sequencing used unstimulated CD8+ T cells sorted from spleen or lymph node cells, collected before transplant. The receptors come from a human donor who was the organ donor for an intestinal transplant.

This chain connects TRBV7-2 to TRBJ2-7; 7 bases align to TRBD1. This CDR3 is built from 17 residues. Unmatched junction bases numbered 16, after V lost 5 bases and J lost 3 bases. Per germline, CDR1 SGHTA and CDR2 FQGNSA. In DNA form, the CDR3 reads TGTGCCAGCAGCAAATTAGCATTACGGACAGGCGGCTACGAGCAGTACTTC. This gives the protein CASSKLALRTGGYEQYF.

V is TRBV19 and J is TRBJ2-5; 7 nucleotides line up with TRBD1. This CDR3 has 15 residues. Germline V lookup: CDR1 LNHDA, CDR2 SQIVND (reference sequence). With 7 bases clipped from V and 2 bases from J, the junction kept 10 bases outside the gene matches. CDR3 nucleotides: TGTGCCAGTAAAATCCGGGACAGCGATCAAGAGACCCAGTACTTC. It yields the protein CASKIRDSDQETQYF.

The genes are TRBV27 and TRBJ1-5, with TRBD1 as a possible D gene (6 bases). The germline gives CDR1 MNHEY, CDR2 SMNVEV (reference sequence). V lost 8 bases to trimming and J lost 0 bases, with 17 bases between them. The CDR3 has 16 residues. CDR3 coding DNA: TGTGCCAGCCCCTACGGGACACCAGATAGCAATCAGCCCCAGCATTTT. Protein: CASPYGTPDSNQPQHF.

The V gene is TRBV7-9, the J gene TRBJ2-7; no reliable D call. The germline V gene encodes CDR1 SEHNR and CDR2 FQNEAQ (reference sequence). This CDR3 is built from 12 residues. Trimming removed 2 bases from V and 5 bases from J, with 7 bases in between. The CDR3 loop is CASSLSVNEQYF. For the CDR3, the DNA is TGTGCCAGCAGCTTATCAGTCAACGAGCAGTACTTC.

This clone appeared a single time. CDR3 nucleotides: TGTGCCAGCAGCTTAGGCTACGGGACATCCTACGAGCAGTACTTC. Translation: CASSLGYGTSYEQYF. This sequence joins TRBV7-2 and TRBJ2-7; weak D call: TRBD1 (6 bases). Trimming removed 1 base from V and 1 base from J, with 11 bases in between. This CDR3 spans 15 amino acids. CDR1 and CDR2 (germline): SGHTA, FQGNSA.

V gene TRBV28 combines with J gene TRBJ1-1, with a tentative D call TRBD1 (5 bases). Per the germline V gene, CDR1 is MDHEN and CDR2 is SYDVKM. Trimming took 5 bases from V and 1 from J, leaving 8 bases between them. There are 13 residues in the CDR3. This chain's CDR3 is CASSHRRNTEAFF. DNA for the CDR3: TGTGCCAGCAGTCACAGGAGGAACACTGAAGCTTTCTTT.

The rearrangement joins TRBV11-2 to TRBJ2-3, with 7 bases lining up with TRBD2. Germline loops: CDR1 SGHAT, CDR2 FQNNGV. This CDR3 has 20 amino acids. V lost 0 bases to trimming and J lost 0 bases; unmatched junction nucleotides: 15. The CDR3 coding sequence is TGTGCCAGCAGCTTAGAACCTAGCGGCGGACAAGGGCCCAGCACAGATACGCAGTATTTT. It yields the protein CASSLEPSGGQGPSTDTQYF. The full variable domain, its missing parts supplied by reference TRBV11-2 and TRBJ2-3, is EAGVAQSPRYKIIEKRQSVAFWCNPISGHATLYWYQQILGQGPKLLIQFQNNGVVDDSQLPKDRFSAERLKGVDSTLKIQPAKLEDSAVYLCASSLEPSGGQGPSTDTQYFGPGTRLTVL.

V is TRBV6-1 and J is TRBJ1-2; D unresolved. Germline loops: CDR1 MNHNS, CDR2 SASEGT. V was pared by 2 bases and J by 5 bases, with 12 bases between. This CDR3 is 14 amino acids long. CDR3 loop: CASSEWVEGYGYTF. The DNA of the CDR3 is TGTGCCAGCAGTGAATGGGTGGAGGGTTATGGCTACACCTTC.

The J gene is TRBJ2-3, the V gene TRBV28, with 9 bases aligning to TRBD2. The CDR3 contains 17 residues. The germline V gene has CDR1 MDHEN and CDR2 SYDVKM. V dropped 2 bases and J dropped 3; count of bases not matched to a gene: 9. The CDR3 nucleotides read TGTGCCAGCAGTTTAACGGCTAGCGGGAAAATAACAGATACGCAGTATTTT. It is translated as CASSLTASGKITDTQYF.

The chain is built from TRBV5-8 and TRBJ1-1; 8 nucleotides line up with TRBD1. The trim removed 2 bases at V and 4 bases at J, leaving 1 base unmatched. This CDR3 has 13 amino acids. Germline values: CDR1 SGHTS, CDR2 YDEGEE. The CDR3 here is CASSFTGGTEAFF. In nucleotides, the CDR3 is TGTGCCAGCAGCTTCACAGGGGGCACTGAAGCTTTCTTT.

A single count supports this clone. The rearrangement links TRBV19 to TRBJ1-5, with D maybe TRBD1 (6 bases). The CDR3 extends over 14 amino acids. V gave up 3 bases and J gave up 9 bases, with 15 bases separating them. Germline V gene data show CDR1 as LNHDA and CDR2 as SQIVND (reference sequence). For the CDR3, the DNA is TGTGCCAGTAGTATCCCAGGGGCCCAGGCGCCCCAGCATTTT. It specifies CASSIPGAQAPQHF.

The gene calls are TRBV9 and TRBJ2-2; D is unresolved. The germline V and J ends were trimmed by 7 bases and 0 bases, with 7 bases remaining between them. From germline, CDR1 is SGDLS and CDR2 YYNGEE. The CDR3 spans 13 residues. DNA for the CDR3: TGTGCCAGCGGGCAGCCGAACACCGGGGAGCTGTTTTTT. Translated: CASGQPNTGELFF.

The chain couples TRBV28 to TRBJ1-5; 9 nucleotides align to TRBD1. The trim removed 8 bases at V and 5 bases at J, leaving 16 bases unmatched. The germline CDR1 and CDR2 sequences are MDHEN and SYDVKM. This CDR3 contains 17 residues. The DNA of the CDR3 is TGTGCCAGCGCGGAGCCGGGACAGGGATATGAACATCAGCCCCAGCATTTT. This encodes CASAEPGQGYEHQPQHF.

The J gene is TRBJ1-2, the V gene TRBV6-1; D perhaps matches TRBD1 (6 bases). This CDR3 region has 15 residues. Germline assignment: CDR1 MNHNS and CDR2 SASEGT. V was cut by 9 bases and J by 5 bases, with 22 bases left in between. The DNA for the CDR3 is TGTGCCAGTACCCCCGTCCGGACAGTAGAATATGGCTACACCTTC. This sequence encodes CASTPVRTVEYGYTF.

The J gene is TRBJ2-7, the V gene TRBV4-1; TRBD2 aligns across 8 bases. V lost 0 bases and J lost 5; bases outside the gene matches: 15. CDR3 length: 18 residues. Germline lookup yields CDR1 MGHRA and CDR2 YSYEKL. The CDR3 here is CASSQDEFGGGREDEQYF. The DNA of the CDR3 is TGCGCCAGCAGCCAAGATGAGTTCGGGGGGGGCAGGGAGGACGAGCAGTACTTC.

As to this clone: A read error may account for a junction end that differs from germline. The V gene is TRBV28, the J gene TRBJ2-7; the match to TRBD1 covers 12 bases. The CDR3 totals 15 residues. Looked up from germline, CDR1 is MDHEN and CDR2 is SYDVKM. CDR3 sequence: CASSLWGDRGRGRHF. CDR3 in DNA: TGTGCCAGCAGTTTATGGGGGGACAGGGGGCGAGGTAGGCACTTC.

This clone was observed a single time. This CDR3 reads CASRSPEQGNTEAFF. CDR3 sequence (DNA): TGTGCCAGCAGGTCGCCCGAGCAGGGGAACACTGAAGCTTTCTTT. The chain is built from TRBV7-9 and TRBJ1-1; weak D call: TRBD1 (5 bases). This CDR3 comprises 15 residues. V lost 6 bases, J lost 1 base, and 15 bases lay in between. CDR1 is SEHNR and CDR2 is FQNEAQ in the germline V gene (reference sequence).

The chain carries TRBV5-1 and TRBJ2-1; weak D call: TRBD2 (6 bases). The CDR3 runs to 16 residues. Germline CDR1 is SGHRS and CDR2 is YFSETQ. V gave up 0 bases and J gave up 3 bases, with 13 bases separating them. The CDR3 is CASSLDLAPHYNEQFF. The CDR3 nucleotides are TGCGCCAGCAGCTTGGACCTAGCGCCTCACTACAATGAGCAGTTCTTC.

The rearrangement uses TRBV11-3 and TRBJ2-7; 7 positions agree with TRBD1. Germline values: CDR1 SGHNT, CDR2 YENEEA. Trimming at V came to 6 bases and at J to 3 bases, leaving 20 bases not matched to a gene. The CDR3 has 18 residues. The CDR3 DNA follows: TGTGCCAGCAGGACCTCAGGACAGGCCTGGGTTGGGGACTACGAGCAGTACTTC. Amino acid sequence: CASRTSGQAWVGDYEQYF.

The CDR3 reads CASSVTGAPIDLSYNEQFF. The CDR3 region has the DNA TGTGCCAGCAGCGTAACAGGGGCGCCGATAGATTTATCCTACAATGAGCAGTTCTTC. This chain uses TRBV5-4 with TRBJ2-1, with TRBD1 identical over 7 bases. CDR1 is SGHNT, CDR2 YYREEE, per germline (reference sequence). Unmatched junction bases numbered 17, after V lost 4 bases and J lost 1 base. CDR3 length equals 19 residues.